Shown below are 15 T cell receptor beta chains from a single sample sequenced in a study of T cells after yellow fever vaccination. In TCRdb, the 5' RACE reads were re-called with MiXCR into one record per CDR3 protein. The data show approximately 160,000 distinct CDR3 sequences, 7% to 10% seen once. This sample comprised CD8+ T cells sorted from PBMCs, obtained 45 days after the yellow fever booster vaccination. These TCRs come from a man younger than 30 who received the YFV17D yellow fever vaccine.

The table lists this clonotype with a few counts. The chain has TRBV11-2 and TRBJ2-1; the D call may be TRBD1 or TRBD2 (5 bases each). The V end was cut by 1 base, the J end by 8 bases, with 9 bases between. The CDR3 is made up of 13 amino acids. Germline CDR1 is SGHAT and CDR2 is FQNNGV. CDR3 sequence reads: CASSLARGDEQFF. CDR3 bases: TGTGCCAGCAGCTTAGCAAGAGGGGATGAGCAGTTCTTC.

Only a few counts were recorded for this clonotype. V usage is TRBV7-3 and J usage is TRBJ2-1, with 9 nucleotides matching TRBD1. The trim removed 5 bases at V and 6 bases at J, leaving 8 bases unmatched. The CDR3 is 15 residues long. The germline V gene has CDR1 SGHTA and CDR2 FQGTGA. The DNA of the CDR3 is TGTGCCAGCAGCAAAACAGGGGGCGAAGCCAATGAGCAGTTCTTC. Protein sequence: CASSKTGGEANEQFF.

The V call is TRBV6-5, the J call TRBJ1-5, with D hard to call. This CDR3 spans 16 amino acids. Trimming pared 2 bases from V and 0 bases from J, leaving 11 bases between. Germline lookup yields CDR1 MNHEY and CDR2 SVGAGI. CDR3 amino acids: CASSYPIYYSNQPQHF. CDR3 nucleotides: TGTGCCAGCAGTTACCCAATTTACTATAGCAATCAGCCCCAGCATTTT.

This clonotype was observed a handful of times. The rearrangement uses TRBV7-2 and TRBJ2-3; 9 positions match TRBD1. The V segment lost 4 bases and the J segment 5 bases; nucleotides outside the gene matches: 10. CDR1 and CDR2 from the germline V gene are SGHTA and FQGNSA. The CDR3 has 16 residues. The CDR3 protein is CASSSVRDRVGDTQYF. The DNA of the CDR3 is TGTGCCAGCAGCTCCGTCCGGGACAGGGTAGGAGATACGCAGTATTTT.

V and J are TRBV5-1 and TRBJ2-1; perhaps TRBD1 as D (5 bases). From germline, CDR1 is SGHRS and CDR2 YFSETQ. Trimming took off 6 bases at V and 3 bases at J, with 13 bases between the two ends. The CDR3 contains 14 residues. The CDR3 sequence is CASKWGSDYNEQFF. CDR3 coding DNA: TGCGCCAGCAAGTGGGGCTCCGACTACAATGAGCAGTTCTTC.

The chain joins TRBV6-2 or TRBV6-3 to TRBJ2-3; D is undetermined. The V end was cut by 2 bases, the J end by 5 bases, with 14 bases between. There are 15 residues in the CDR3. Germline CDR1 and CDR2: MNHEY and SVGEGT. The CDR3 loop reads CASSYTFSERDTQYF. CDR3 DNA sequence: TGTGCCAGCAGTTACACCTTTTCGGAGAGAGATACGCAGTATTTT.

This clonotype has just a few counts. The chain combines TRBV3-1 with TRBJ1-2, with D possibly being TRBD1 (6 bases). Trimming left V 4 bases short and J 4 bases short, with 13 bases between. Germline-derived CDR1 and CDR2 are LGHDT and YNNKEL (reference sequence). The CDR3 covers 14 residues. In nucleotides, the CDR3 is TGTGCCAGCAGCCGCCGACAGGTCCCCTATGGCTACACCTTC. Encoded protein: CASSRRQVPYGYTF.

In this sample, this clonotype turned up a few times. The chain uses TRBV4-1 and TRBJ1-3; weak D call: TRBD1 (5 bases). Trimming took off 0 bases at V and 2 bases at J, with 11 bases between the two ends. Germline V gene lookup returns CDR1 MGHRA and CDR2 YSYEKL. The CDR3 covers 16 residues. The CDR3, as DNA: TGCGCCAGCAGCCAAGATTCGGGGGACGCTGGAAACACCATATATTTT. This codes for CASSQDSGDAGNTIYF.

This clonotype was found a few times. The chain recombines TRBV20-1 with TRBJ2-5; D not certain. The germline CDR1 and CDR2 sequences are DFQATT and SNEGSKA (reference sequence). The CDR3 has 15 residues. The V end was cut by 5 bases, the J end by 5 bases, with 21 bases between. CDR3 sequence reads: CSADMPGSTWETQYF. CDR3 DNA sequence: TGCAGTGCTGATATGCCAGGTTCGACTTGGGAGACCCAGTACTTC.

This clonotype was seen a few times. The chain is built from TRBV4-1 and TRBJ2-2; D call uncertain. This CDR3 spans 14 amino acids. Germline V gene lookup returns CDR1 MGHRA and CDR2 YSYEKL. Trimming cost V 4 bases and J 7 bases, with 13 bases left between them. CDR3 DNA sequence: TGCGCCAGCAGCCGAAACTATGACCGCGGGGAGCTGTTTTTT. This sequence encodes CASSRNYDRGELFF.

The chain links TRBV7-9 to TRBJ2-5; no reliable D call. The V end was cut by 3 bases, the J end by 0 bases, with 8 bases between. Germline V gene data show CDR1 as SEHNR and CDR2 as FQNEAQ (reference sequence). CDR3 length: 14 amino acids. Written as DNA, the CDR3 is TGTGCCAGCAGCTTGGTCGGATACCAAGAGACCCAGTACTTC. The encoded protein is CASSLVGYQETQYF.

This clonotype was observed a few times. V gene TRBV6-5 combines with J gene TRBJ2-1, with 7 bases lining up with TRBD2. The germline gives CDR1 MNHEY, CDR2 SVGAGI. Losses at the gene ends were 0 bases for V and 6 bases for J; bases not matched to a gene: 5. The CDR3 is 15 residues long. For the CDR3, the DNA is TGTGCCAGCAGTTACTCTGCGGGGGTTAGCAATGAGCAGTTCTTC. This encodes CASSYSAGVSNEQFF.

The chain combines TRBV7-8 with TRBJ2-7; TRBD2 matches 10 bases. The CDR3 extends over 14 amino acids. Germline V CDR1 and CDR2: SGHVS, FQNEAQ. The junction had 6 bases not matched to a gene; V was cut back by 5 bases and J by 5 bases. CDR3 DNA: TGTGCCAGCAGCCCCGGGACTAGCGCCCACGAGCAGTACTTC. It translates to CASSPGTSAHEQYF.

A few counts support this clonotype. This chain links TRBV7-9 with TRBJ2-5; the D is unclear. CDR3 length: 16 amino acids. Trimming left V 4 bases short and J 5 bases short, with 20 bases between. Germline V CDR1 and CDR2: SEHNR, FQNEAQ (reference sequence). The CDR3 bases are TGTGCCAGCAGCTCCGGAGACCCCCGGGCCCGGGAGACCCAGTACTTC. Translated: CASSSGDPRARETQYF.

This clonotype was seen a handful of times. The chain uses TRBV7-8 and TRBJ2-7; 7 bases agree with TRBD2. Germline V CDR1 and CDR2: SGHVS, FQNEAQ. Germline trimming cut 2 bases from V and 2 bases from J; bases unmatched to any gene: 6. CDR3 length equals 15 residues. CDR3 coding DNA: TGTGCCAGCAGCTTACGGGCTAGCGGTACCTACGAGCAGTACTTC. Translation gives CASSLRASGTYEQYF.